This passage covers 27 T cell receptor beta chains from one sample sequenced in a study of human T cells and chemical hapten exposure. In TCRdb, the RACE reads were re-called with MiXCR into one record per CDR3 protein. The profile covers about 380,000 distinct CDR3 sequences, with over 6% appearing a single time and approximately 5.4% taken by the ten largest. Time point of the sample: patch test 2, 6 weeks after DPC sensitization. Documented treatment: therapeutic diphenylcyclopropenone sensitization with weekly scalp DPC. Specimen: whole blood, collected in connection with sensitization to the hapten diphenylcyclopropenone (DPC). The receptors come from a woman under 30 with alopecia areata. Some clones in this sample may be carry-over from other donors' samples.

This clonotype appeared a few times. This chain joins TRBV5-6 and TRBJ2-3; D remains ambiguous. The germline CDR1 and CDR2 sequences are SGHDT and YYEEEE. V was cut by 2 bases and J by 2 bases, with 9 bases left in between. This CDR3 contains 14 residues. The CDR3 protein is CASSLGSHTDTQYF. The DNA of the CDR3 is TGTGCCAGCAGCTTAGGGTCTCACACAGATACGCAGTATTTT.

This clonotype has a handful of counts. The chain joins TRBV5-1 to TRBJ2-1; TRBD2 aligns across 8 bases. This CDR3 region has 15 residues. The J segment lost 8 bases and the V segment lost 6 bases, leaving 13 bases of the junction unmatched. Germline CDR1 is SGHRS and CDR2 is YFSETQ. Here the CDR3 reads CASKGPSTAGDEQFF. The CDR3 DNA sequence: TGCGCCAGCAAAGGCCCCAGCACAGCGGGGGATGAGCAGTTCTTC.

The chain couples TRBV5-4 to TRBJ2-2, with 14 nucleotides matching TRBD2. After removal of 3 bases from V and 4 bases from J, the junction contained 8 bases not matched to a gene. CDR1 and CDR2 from the germline V gene are SGHNT and YYREEE (reference sequence). The CDR3 has 18 amino acids. The CDR3 is CASSSRTSGGLSTGELFF. CDR3 bases: TGTGCCAGCAGCTCCCGGACTAGCGGGGGGCTATCCACCGGGGAGCTGTTTTTT.

This clonotype was found many times. J is TRBJ2-1 and V is TRBV13, with 9 positions matching TRBD2. Germline CDR1 reads PRHDT; CDR2 reads FYEKMQ (reference sequence). The CDR3 has 16 residues. The V segment lost 2 bases and the J segment 3 bases; nucleotides outside the gene matches: 5. The DNA of the CDR3 is TGTGCCAGCAGCTTACCGGGTAGCGGGGGCTACAATGAGCAGTTCTTC. The encoded protein is CASSLPGSGGYNEQFF.

The rearrangement joins TRBV7-9 to TRBJ2-5; 10 nucleotides agree with TRBD2. The CDR3 loop spans 15 amino acids. Germline V gene lookup returns CDR1 SEHNR and CDR2 FQNEAQ (reference sequence). The ends lost 4 bases at V and 5 bases at J; junction bases unmatched: 7. The CDR3 DNA follows: TGTGCCAGCAGCTCTCTAGCGGGGGCCGGGGAGACCCAGTACTTC. It specifies CASSSLAGAGETQYF.

This clonotype was detected only a few times. The chain employs TRBV12-3 or TRBV12-4 and TRBJ2-7; 8 positions match TRBD1. The CDR3 length is 15 residues. V was clipped by 5 bases and J by 4 bases; unmatched bases: 10. The CDR3 here is CASSPWQGANYEQYF. In nucleotides, the CDR3 is TGTGCCAGCAGTCCCTGGCAGGGGGCGAATTACGAGCAGTACTTC.

The chain is built from TRBV20-1 and TRBJ1-5, with 7 bases identical to TRBD1. Trimming cost V 1 base and J 7 bases; bases outside gene matches: 4. Germline lookup yields CDR1 DFQATT and CDR2 SNEGSKA (reference sequence). The CDR3 runs to 13 residues. CDR3 nucleotide sequence: TGCAGTGCTAGAGCAGGGGGTCAGCAGCCCCAGCATTTT. Its translation: CSARAGGQQPQHF.

This clonotype has at least ten counts. This chain links TRBV20-1 with TRBJ1-2; 7 positions agree with TRBD1. The CDR3 is made up of 15 amino acids. The V gene's germline CDR1 is DFQATT and CDR2 SNEGSKA (reference sequence). Trimming took 0 bases from V and 2 from J; bases not matched to a gene: 6. CDR3 sequence reads: CSARDRTGRNYGYTF. In DNA form, the CDR3 reads TGCAGTGCTAGAGACCGGACAGGACGAAACTATGGCTACACCTTC.

This clonotype was seen a single time. The CDR3 bases are TGCGCCAGCAGCCAAGGGGCCGTTACGTCCTACGAGCAGTACTTC. Translated, it gives CASSQGAVTSYEQYF. The J gene is TRBJ2-7, the V gene TRBV4-3; D not resolved. This CDR3 is 15 amino acids long. CDR1 is LGHNA and CDR2 is YSLEER in the germline V gene. V lost 1 base and J lost 1, with 11 bases in between.

The chain combines TRBV4-1 with TRBJ2-3; no clear D gene. V was clipped by 0 bases and J by 5 bases, with 15 bases between them. Germline CDR1 and CDR2: MGHRA and YSYEKL. The CDR3 is 16 amino acids. The CDR3 DNA follows: TGCGCCAGCAGCCAAGATACGCGACCGCCGGTAGATACGCAGTATTTT. This translates into CASSQDTRPPVDTQYF.

CDR3 nucleotide sequence: TGTGCCACCGTGACAGGGTCGGGGGAGCAGTACTTC. Protein sequence: CATVTGSGEQYF. The chain is built from TRBV12-3 or TRBV12-4 and TRBJ2-7, with 7 nucleotides matching TRBD1. V lost 10 bases to trimming and J lost 7 bases; unmatched junction nucleotides: 10. This CDR3 spans 12 amino acids.

This clonotype was seen many times. The chain recombines TRBV7-9 with TRBJ1-5; 8 bases align to TRBD1. This CDR3 has 15 residues. The trim removed 3 bases at V and 3 bases at J, leaving 4 bases unmatched. Germline V CDR1 and CDR2: SEHNR, FQNEAQ (reference sequence). CDR3 bases: TGTGCCAGCAGCTTGGGGACAGGTCTCAATCAGCCCCAGCATTTT. It is translated as CASSLGTGLNQPQHF.

The chain combines TRBV7-3 with TRBJ2-7; 8 bases are a match to TRBD2. This CDR3 spans 15 amino acids. Per the germline V gene, CDR1 is SGHTA and CDR2 is FQGTGA. After removal of 2 bases from V and 2 bases from J, the junction contained 5 bases not matched to a gene. CDR3 DNA: TGTGCCAGCAGCTTACTGTCAGCGGGGGCCTACGAGCAGTACTTC. Translation gives CASSLLSAGAYEQYF.

This clonotype was found a few times. The chain has TRBV27 and TRBJ2-7; TRBD1 agrees at 10 bases. CDR1 is MNHEY, CDR2 SMNVEV, per germline (reference sequence). Germline trimming cut 6 bases from V and 2 bases from J; bases unmatched to any gene: 4. This CDR3 contains 14 residues. The CDR3 loop is CASSGTGEAYEQYF. CDR3 nucleotides: TGTGCCAGCAGCGGGACAGGGGAAGCCTACGAGCAGTACTTC.

J is TRBJ2-5 and V is TRBV3-1; D could derive from TRBD1 or TRBD2 (5 bases each). This CDR3 region has 17 residues. Trimming removed 4 bases at V and 5 bases at J, with 23 bases between. Per germline, CDR1 LGHDT and CDR2 YNNKEL (reference sequence). CDR3 sequence (DNA): TGTGCCAGCAGCCCCGTCCTGAGCGGTCGTAGACAGGAGACCCAGTACTTC. Its translation: CASSPVLSGRRQETQYF.

About this clonotype itself: A far larger clone is one nucleotide away, so this likely arose from a read error. V and J are TRBV11-2 and TRBJ2-3; D gene unclear. The CDR3 is 10 residues long. Germline-derived CDR1 and CDR2 are SGHAT and FQNNGV. The CDR3 DNA reads TGTGCCAGCAGCGTAGATACGCAGTATTTT. Translation: CASSVDTQYF.

In this sample, this clonotype turned up a few times. The chain links TRBV10-3 to TRBJ2-4; D perhaps matches TRBD1 (6 bases). The germline gives CDR1 ENHRY, CDR2 SYGVKD. This CDR3 has 13 residues. Trimming left V 6 bases short and J 11 bases short, with 17 bases between. CDR3 nucleotides: TGTGCCATCAGCCAACAGGGAGATATGTTTCAGTACTTC. As protein: CAISQQGDMFQYF.

This clonotype showed up many times. This chain joins TRBV25-1 and TRBJ1-6; 7 bases agree with TRBD1. The V gene end was trimmed by 0 bases and the J gene end by 13 bases; junction bases not matched to a gene: 21. The CDR3 has 19 amino acids. CDR1 and CDR2 from the germline V gene are MGHDK and SYGVNS. The CDR3 region is CASSEYGQAGRGRFHPLHF. CDR3 sequence (DNA): TGTGCCAGCAGTGAATACGGGCAAGCGGGGAGGGGGCGATTCCACCCCCTCCACTTT.

The chain has TRBV5-1 and TRBJ2-5; the D gene is possibly TRBD2 (5 bases). Trimming pared 1 base from V and 2 bases from J, leaving 12 bases between. Germline lookup yields CDR1 SGHRS and CDR2 YFSETQ. The CDR3 is 15 residues long. CDR3 region: CASSLLSGKQETQYF. The CDR3 DNA is TGCGCCAGCAGCTTGCTTTCGGGGAAACAAGAGACCCAGTACTTC.

The chain is built from TRBV2 and TRBJ1-5; the D is unclear. Germline V CDR1 and CDR2: SNHLY, FYNNEI. The CDR3 is 14 amino acids. Trimming stripped 8 bases from V and 2 bases from J, with 13 bases between. CDR3 region: CASAMADGNQPQHF. DNA of the CDR3: TGTGCCAGCGCGATGGCAGACGGCAATCAGCCCCAGCATTTT.

This clonotype was found many times. The chain links TRBV4-1 to TRBJ1-1, with D unclear. The CDR3 has 8 residues. Per germline, CDR1 MGHRA and CDR2 YSYEKL. The CDR3 DNA follows: TGCGCGTCCCCTGAAGCTTTCTTT. Translation: CASPEAFF.

This sequence joins TRBV28 and TRBJ2-5; 7 positions match TRBD1. Germline V gives CDR1 MDHEN, CDR2 SYDVKM. The V gene end was trimmed by 5 bases and the J gene end by 3 bases; junction bases not matched to a gene: 6. This CDR3 spans 14 amino acids. The CDR3 loop is CASSTGTVKETQYF. CDR3 nucleotides: TGTGCCAGCAGTACGGGGACAGTAAAAGAGACCCAGTACTTC.

This clonotype was counted at least ten times. The genes are TRBV25-1 and TRBJ1-5, with D unclear. The CDR3 loop spans 12 amino acids. Germline V gene lookup returns CDR1 MGHDK and CDR2 SYGVNS. Trimming left V 2 bases short and J 8 bases short, with 7 bases between. Here the CDR3 DNA reads TGTGCCAGCAGTGAAAGCGGGAAGCCCCAGCATTTT. Its translation is CASSESGKPQHF.

This clonotype was counted ten times or more. The chain links TRBV7-8 to TRBJ1-2; perhaps TRBD1 as D (5 bases). This CDR3 spans 14 amino acids. The germline gives CDR1 SGHVS, CDR2 FQNEAQ. V dropped 3 bases and J dropped 3 bases, with 11 bases sitting between them. CDR3 in DNA: TGTGCCAGCAGCTTCAGGGATATCGACTATGGCTACACCTTC. Encoded protein: CASSFRDIDYGYTF.

The chain has TRBV10-3 and TRBJ1-5, with 8 bases identical to TRBD1. V was clipped by 0 bases and J by 4 bases; unmatched bases: 11. Germline loops: CDR1 ENHRY, CDR2 SYGVKD. The CDR3 consists of 18 residues. The CDR3 nucleotides are TGTGCCATCAGTGAGTCGAGAACCGGACAGGGTACTAATCAGCCCCAGCATTTT. Translated: CAISESRTGQGTNQPQHF.

This clonotype was recorded many times. The V call is TRBV14, the J call TRBJ2-2; 8 bases fit TRBD1. The CDR3 is made up of 17 amino acids. Germline trimming cut 2 bases from V and 4 bases from J; bases unmatched to any gene: 9. Germline loops: CDR1 SGHDN, CDR2 FVKESK. CDR3 in amino acids: CASSQQGAHRGTGELFF. CDR3 bases: TGTGCCAGCAGCCAACAGGGGGCCCACCGGGGCACCGGGGAGCTGTTTTTT.

This clonotype was seen more than once but under ten times. The V and J genes are TRBV24-1 and TRBJ2-5; 8 bases map to TRBD1. In germline, CDR1 is KGHDR, CDR2 SFDVKD. V lost 3 bases and J lost 0; bases outside the gene matches: 2. The CDR3 is 15 amino acids. In DNA, the CDR3 is TGTGCCACCAGTGATCGACAGGGGTACCAAGAGACCCAGTACTTC. It is translated as CATSDRQGYQETQYF.